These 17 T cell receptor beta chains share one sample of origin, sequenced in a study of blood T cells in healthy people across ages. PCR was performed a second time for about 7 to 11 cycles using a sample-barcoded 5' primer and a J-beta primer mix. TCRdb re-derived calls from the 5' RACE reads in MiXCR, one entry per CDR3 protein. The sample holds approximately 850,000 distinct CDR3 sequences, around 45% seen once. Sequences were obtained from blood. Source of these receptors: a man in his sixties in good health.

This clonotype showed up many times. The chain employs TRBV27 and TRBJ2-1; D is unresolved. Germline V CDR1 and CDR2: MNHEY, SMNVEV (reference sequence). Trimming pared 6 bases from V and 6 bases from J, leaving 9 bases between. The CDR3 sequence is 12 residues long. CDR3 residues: CASSLWGNEQFF. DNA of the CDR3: TGTGCCAGCAGCTTGTGGGGCAATGAGCAGTTCTTC.

CDR3 in DNA: TGTGCCAGCAGCCAAGATCATAGGACCACCTACGAGCAGTACTTC. Its protein product is CASSQDHRTTYEQYF. This chain links TRBV3-1 with TRBJ2-7; D not resolved. Germline CDR1 is LGHDT and CDR2 is YNNKEL (reference sequence). Trimming pared 0 bases from V and 2 bases from J, leaving 11 bases between. The CDR3 totals 15 residues.

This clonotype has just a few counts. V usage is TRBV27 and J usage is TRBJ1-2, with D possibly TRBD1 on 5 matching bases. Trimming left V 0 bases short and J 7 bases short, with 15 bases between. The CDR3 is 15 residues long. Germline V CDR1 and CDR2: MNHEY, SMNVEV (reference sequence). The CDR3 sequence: CASSLSFETVGGYTF. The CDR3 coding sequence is TGTGCCAGCAGTTTATCTTTCGAGACAGTGGGTGGCTACACCTTC.

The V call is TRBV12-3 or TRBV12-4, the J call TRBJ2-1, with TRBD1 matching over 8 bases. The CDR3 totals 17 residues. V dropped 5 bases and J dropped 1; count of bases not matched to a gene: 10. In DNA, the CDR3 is TGTGCCAGCAGTACGAGACAGGGGTCGACTTCCTACAATGAGCAGTTCTTC. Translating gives CASSTRQGSTSYNEQFF.

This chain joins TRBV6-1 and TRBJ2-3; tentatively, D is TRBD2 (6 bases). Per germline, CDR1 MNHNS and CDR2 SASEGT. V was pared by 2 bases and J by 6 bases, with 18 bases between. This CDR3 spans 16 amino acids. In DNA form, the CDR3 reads TGTGCCAGCAGTGAAAATCCTAGCGAGGCTTGGGATACGCAGTATTTT. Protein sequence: CASSENPSEAWDTQYF.

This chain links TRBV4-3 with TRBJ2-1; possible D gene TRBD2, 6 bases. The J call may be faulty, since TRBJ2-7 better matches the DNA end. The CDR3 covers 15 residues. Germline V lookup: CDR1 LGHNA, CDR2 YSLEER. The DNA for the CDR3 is TGCGCCAGCAGCCAAGCCGGGAGCTCCTACAATGAGCAGTACTTC. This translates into CASSQAGSSYNEQYF.

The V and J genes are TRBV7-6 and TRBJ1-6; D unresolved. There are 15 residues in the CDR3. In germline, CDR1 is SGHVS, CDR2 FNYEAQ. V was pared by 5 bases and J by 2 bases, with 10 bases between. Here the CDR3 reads CASSPGMAYNSPLHF. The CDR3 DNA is TGTGCCAGCAGCCCCGGGATGGCCTATAATTCACCCCTCCACTTT.

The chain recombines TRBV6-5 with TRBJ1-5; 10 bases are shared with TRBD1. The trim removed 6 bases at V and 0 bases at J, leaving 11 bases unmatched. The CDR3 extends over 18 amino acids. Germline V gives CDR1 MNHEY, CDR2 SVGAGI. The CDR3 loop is CASSYLGQGSLSNQPQHF. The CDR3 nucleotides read TGTGCCAGCAGCTACCTGGGACAGGGGTCCCTTAGCAATCAGCCCCAGCATTTT.

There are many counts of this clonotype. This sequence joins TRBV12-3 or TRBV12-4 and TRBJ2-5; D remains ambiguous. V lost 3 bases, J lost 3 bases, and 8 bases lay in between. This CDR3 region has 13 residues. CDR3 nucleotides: TGTGCCAGCAGTTTTGGGGTCAAAGAGACCCAGTACTTC. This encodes CASSFGVKETQYF.

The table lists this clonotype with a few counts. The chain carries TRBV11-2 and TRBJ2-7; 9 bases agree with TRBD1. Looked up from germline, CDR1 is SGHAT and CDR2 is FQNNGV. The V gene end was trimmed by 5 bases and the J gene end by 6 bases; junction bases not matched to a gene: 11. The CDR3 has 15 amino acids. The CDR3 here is CASSAPRTGGGEQYF. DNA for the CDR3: TGTGCCAGCAGCGCACCCCGCACAGGGGGCGGCGAGCAGTACTTC.

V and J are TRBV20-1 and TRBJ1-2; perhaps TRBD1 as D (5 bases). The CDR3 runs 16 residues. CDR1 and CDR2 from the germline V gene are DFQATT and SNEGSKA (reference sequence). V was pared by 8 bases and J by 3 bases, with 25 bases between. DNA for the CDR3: TGCAGTCCTCCCAAAGGGGTGCAGGGCCGAGACTATGGCTACACCTTC. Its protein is CSPPKGVQGRDYGYTF.

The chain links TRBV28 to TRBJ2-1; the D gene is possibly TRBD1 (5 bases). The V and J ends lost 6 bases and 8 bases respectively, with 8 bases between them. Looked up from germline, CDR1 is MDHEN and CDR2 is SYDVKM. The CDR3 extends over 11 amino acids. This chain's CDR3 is CASSIGDEQFF. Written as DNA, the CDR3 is TGTGCCAGCAGCATAGGGGATGAGCAGTTCTTC.

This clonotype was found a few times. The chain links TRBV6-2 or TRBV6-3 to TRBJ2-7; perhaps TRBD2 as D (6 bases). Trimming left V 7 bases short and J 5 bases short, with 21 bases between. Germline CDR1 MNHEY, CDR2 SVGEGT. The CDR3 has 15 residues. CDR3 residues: CASTIFAGPGHEQYF. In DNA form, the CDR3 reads TGTGCCAGCACCATCTTTGCGGGGCCGGGGCACGAGCAGTACTTC.

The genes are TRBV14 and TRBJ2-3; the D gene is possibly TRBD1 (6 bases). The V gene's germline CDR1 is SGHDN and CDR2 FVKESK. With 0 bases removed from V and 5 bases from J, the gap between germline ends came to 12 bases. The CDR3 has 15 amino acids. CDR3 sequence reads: CASSQERGTGDTQYF. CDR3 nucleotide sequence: TGTGCCAGCAGCCAAGAGAGGGGGACGGGAGATACGCAGTATTTT.

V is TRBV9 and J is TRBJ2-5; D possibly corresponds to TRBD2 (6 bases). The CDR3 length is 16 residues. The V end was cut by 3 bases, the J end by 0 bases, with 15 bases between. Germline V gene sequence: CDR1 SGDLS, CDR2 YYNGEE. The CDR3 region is CASSARRGSYQETQYF. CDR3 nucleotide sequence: TGTGCCAGCAGCGCCCGGCGGGGATCGTACCAAGAGACCCAGTACTTC.

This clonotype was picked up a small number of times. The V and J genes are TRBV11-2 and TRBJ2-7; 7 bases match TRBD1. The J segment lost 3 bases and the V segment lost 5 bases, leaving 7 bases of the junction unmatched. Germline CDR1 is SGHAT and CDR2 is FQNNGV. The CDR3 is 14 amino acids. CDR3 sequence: CASSLTTGDYEQYF. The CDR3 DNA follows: TGTGCCAGCAGCCTAACCACAGGGGACTACGAGCAGTACTTC.

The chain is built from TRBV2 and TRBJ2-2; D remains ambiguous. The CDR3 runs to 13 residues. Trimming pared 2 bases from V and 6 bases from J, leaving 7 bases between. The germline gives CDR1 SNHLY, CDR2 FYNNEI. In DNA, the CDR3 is TGTGCCAGCAGTGAAAATGGATCCGGGGAGCTGTTTTTT. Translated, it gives CASSENGSGELFF.